Here is one T cell receptor beta chain with its context. Antigen specificity is unknown. Germline assignment: CDR1 KGHSH and CDR2 LQKENI. The germline V and J ends were trimmed by 1 base and 13 bases, with 22 bases remaining between them. The CDR3 extends over 15 amino acids. Measured with immunoSEQ multiplex PCR; TCRdb has only the in-frame clones, and not every one. The sample lists about 110,000 clones, less than 95% seen once, with approximately 8% in the top ten. The sample belongs to a study of T cell responses to AZD1222 COVID-19 vaccine. Study-wide results and caveats: Baseline serology detected seropositivity in only a handful of AZD1222 recipients.

The chain employs TRBV18 and TRBJ1-1; possible D gene TRBD1, 6 bases. Specimen: peripheral blood, collected 28 days after the second AZD1222 dose. The receptor was derived from an adult who received the AZD1222 COVID-19 vaccine. CDR3 loop: CASSPQGQTGSKGFF. DNA of the CDR3: TGTGCCAGCTCACCACAGGGACAAACAGGTTCCAAGGGTTTCTTT.